This T cell receptor beta chain was observed in a study of cytomegalovirus exposure and HLA in healthy donors. The study, taken as a whole, reports: Using a false discovery rate of 0.05, a later analysis showed that about 16,000 TCR beta sequences were associated with HLA alleles.

Concerning this clone: Its antigen is currently unknown.

Amplification used 60 Vbeta primers and 13 Jbeta primers. As handled by the study authors: Later analysis identified some 88 million unique TCR beta chains, about 11 million shared. TCRdb keeps only in-frame clones here, not all; method: immunoSEQ multiplex PCR. The DNA was the basis for D and trimming; V, J and clone size are from that table. The data hold 130,000 or so clones, with under 90% observed a single time. The specimen was PBMCs. This TCR was recovered from a woman aged 40-49 years in good health and CMV-seronegative.

CDR3 sequence reads: CASSPILTGANVLTF. The CDR3 bases are TGTGCCAGCTCACCAATACTAACCGGGGCCAACGTCCTGACTTTC. The V and J genes are TRBV18 and TRBJ2-6, with D hard to call. Looked up from germline, CDR1 is KGHSH and CDR2 is LQKENI. The CDR3 contains 15 residues. Trimming pared 2 bases from V and 4 bases from J, leaving 9 bases between.